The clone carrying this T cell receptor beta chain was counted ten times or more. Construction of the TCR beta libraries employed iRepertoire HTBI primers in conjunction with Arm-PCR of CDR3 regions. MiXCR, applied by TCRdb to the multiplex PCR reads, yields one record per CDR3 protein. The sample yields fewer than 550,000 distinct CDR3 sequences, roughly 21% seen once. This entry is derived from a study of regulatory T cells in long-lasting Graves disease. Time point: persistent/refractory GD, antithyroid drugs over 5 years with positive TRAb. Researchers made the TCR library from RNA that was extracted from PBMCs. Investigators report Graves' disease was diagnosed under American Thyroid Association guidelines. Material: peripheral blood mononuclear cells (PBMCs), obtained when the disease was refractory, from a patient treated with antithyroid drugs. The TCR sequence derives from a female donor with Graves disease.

CDR3 residues: CASRRTGEISNEKLFF. DNA of the CDR3: TGTGCCAGCCGACGGACAGGGGAGATCAGTAATGAAAAACTGTTTTTT. The chain has TRBV28 and TRBJ1-4; 9 nucleotides match TRBD1. The CDR3 sequence is 16 residues long. CDR1 is MDHEN and CDR2 is SYDVKM in the germline V gene. V trimming: 8 bases; J trimming: 4 bases; junction bases outside the gene matches: 11.